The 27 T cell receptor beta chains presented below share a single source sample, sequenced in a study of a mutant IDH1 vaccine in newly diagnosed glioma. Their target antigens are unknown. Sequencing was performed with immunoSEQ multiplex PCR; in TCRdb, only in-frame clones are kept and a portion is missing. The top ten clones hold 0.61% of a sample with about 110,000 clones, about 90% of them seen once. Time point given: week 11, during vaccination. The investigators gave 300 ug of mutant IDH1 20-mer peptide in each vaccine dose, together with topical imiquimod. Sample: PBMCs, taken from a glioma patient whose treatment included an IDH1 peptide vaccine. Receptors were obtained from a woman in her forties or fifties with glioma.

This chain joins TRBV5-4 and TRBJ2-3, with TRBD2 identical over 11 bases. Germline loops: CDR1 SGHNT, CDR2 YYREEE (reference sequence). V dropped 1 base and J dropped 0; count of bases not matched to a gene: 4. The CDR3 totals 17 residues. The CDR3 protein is CASSLRLAGPSTDTQYF. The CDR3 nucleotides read TGTGCCAGCAGCTTGCGACTAGCGGGACCTAGCACAGATACGCAGTATTTT.

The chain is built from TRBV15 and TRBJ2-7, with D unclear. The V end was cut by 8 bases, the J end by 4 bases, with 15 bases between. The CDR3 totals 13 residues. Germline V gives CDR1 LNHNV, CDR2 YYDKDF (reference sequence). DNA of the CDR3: TGTGCCACCTCGTCACGGACCAATTACGAGCAGTACTTC. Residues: CATSSRTNYEQYF.

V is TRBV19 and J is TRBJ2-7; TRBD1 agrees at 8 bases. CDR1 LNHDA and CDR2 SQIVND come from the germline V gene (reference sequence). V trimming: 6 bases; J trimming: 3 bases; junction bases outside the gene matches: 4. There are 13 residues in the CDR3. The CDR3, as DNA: TGTGCCAGTAGCGGACAGGGAGACTACGAGCAGTACTTC. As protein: CASSGQGDYEQYF.

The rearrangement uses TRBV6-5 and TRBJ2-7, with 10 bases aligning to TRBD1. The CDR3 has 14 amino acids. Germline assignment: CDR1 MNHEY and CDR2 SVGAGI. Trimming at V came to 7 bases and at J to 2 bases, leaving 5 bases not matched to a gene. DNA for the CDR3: TGTGCCAGCACCCCAGGACAGGGGGCCTACGAGCAGTACTTC. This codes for CASTPGQGAYEQYF.

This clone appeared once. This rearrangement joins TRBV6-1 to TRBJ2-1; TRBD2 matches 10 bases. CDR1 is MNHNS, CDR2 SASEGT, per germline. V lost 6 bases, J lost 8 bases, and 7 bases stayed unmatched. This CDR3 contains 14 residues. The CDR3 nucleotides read TGTGCCAGCAGCCCCACTAGCGGGATTGATGAGCAGTTCTTC. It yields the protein CASSPTSGIDEQFF.

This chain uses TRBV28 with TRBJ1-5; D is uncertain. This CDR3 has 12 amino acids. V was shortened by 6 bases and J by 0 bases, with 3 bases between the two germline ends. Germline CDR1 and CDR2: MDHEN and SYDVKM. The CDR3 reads CASRDSNQPQHF. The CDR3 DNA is TGTGCCAGCAGGGATAGCAATCAGCCCCAGCATTTT.

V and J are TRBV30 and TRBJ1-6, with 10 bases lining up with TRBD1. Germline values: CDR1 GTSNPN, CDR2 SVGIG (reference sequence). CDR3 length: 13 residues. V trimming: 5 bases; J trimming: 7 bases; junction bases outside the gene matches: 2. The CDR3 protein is CAWGDRGNSPLHF. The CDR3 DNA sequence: TGTGCCTGGGGGGACAGGGGAAATTCACCCCTCCACTTT.

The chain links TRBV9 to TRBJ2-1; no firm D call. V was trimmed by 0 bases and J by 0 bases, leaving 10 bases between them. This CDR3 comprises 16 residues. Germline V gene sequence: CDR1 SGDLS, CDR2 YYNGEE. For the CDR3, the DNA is TGTGCCAGCAGCGTAGACGGCAACCCCTCCTACAATGAGCAGTTCTTC. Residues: CASSVDGNPSYNEQFF.

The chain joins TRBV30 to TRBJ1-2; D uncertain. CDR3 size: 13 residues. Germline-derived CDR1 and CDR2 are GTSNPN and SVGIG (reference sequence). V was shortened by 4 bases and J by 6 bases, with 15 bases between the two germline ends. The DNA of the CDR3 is TGTGCCTGGAAACCGGACGACTACCATGGCTACACCTTC. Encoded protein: CAWKPDDYHGYTF.

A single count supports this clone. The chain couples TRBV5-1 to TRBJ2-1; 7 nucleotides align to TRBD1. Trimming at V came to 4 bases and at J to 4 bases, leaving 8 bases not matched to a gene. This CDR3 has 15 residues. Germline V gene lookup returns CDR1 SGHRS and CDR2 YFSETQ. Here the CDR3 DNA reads TGCGCCAGCAGCCTTGAGGGGGCTACTTACAATGAGCAGTTCTTC. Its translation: CASSLEGATYNEQFF.

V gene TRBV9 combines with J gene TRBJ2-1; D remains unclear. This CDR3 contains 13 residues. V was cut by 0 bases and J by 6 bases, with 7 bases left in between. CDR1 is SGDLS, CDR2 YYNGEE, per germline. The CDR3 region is CASSVGSPNEQFF. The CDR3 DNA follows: TGTGCCAGCAGCGTAGGTAGCCCCAATGAGCAGTTCTTC.

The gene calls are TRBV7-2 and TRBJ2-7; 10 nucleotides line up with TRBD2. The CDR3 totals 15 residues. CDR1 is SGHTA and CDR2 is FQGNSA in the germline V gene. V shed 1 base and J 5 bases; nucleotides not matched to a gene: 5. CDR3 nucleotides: TGTGCCAGCAGCTTAGGATGGCTAGCGGGAGACGAGCAGTACTTC. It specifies CASSLGWLAGDEQYF. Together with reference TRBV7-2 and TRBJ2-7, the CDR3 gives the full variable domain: GAGVSQSPSNKVTEKGKDVELRCDPISGHTALYWYRQSLGQGLEFLIYFQGNSAPDKSGLPSDRFSAERTGGSVSTLTIQRTQQEDSAVYLCASSLGWLAGDEQYFGPGTRLTVT.

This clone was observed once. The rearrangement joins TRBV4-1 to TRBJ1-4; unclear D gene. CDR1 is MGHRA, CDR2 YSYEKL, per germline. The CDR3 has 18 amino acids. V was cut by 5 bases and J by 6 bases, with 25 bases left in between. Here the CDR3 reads CASSERSGLSFAHEKLFF. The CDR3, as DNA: TGCGCCAGCAGCGAAAGATCCGGGCTCTCCTTTGCCCATGAAAAACTGTTTTTT.

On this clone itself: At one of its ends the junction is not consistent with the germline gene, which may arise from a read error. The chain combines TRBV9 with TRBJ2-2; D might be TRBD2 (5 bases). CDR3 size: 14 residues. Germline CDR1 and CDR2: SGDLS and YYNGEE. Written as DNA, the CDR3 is TGTGCCAGCAGCGTAGGGGGAGAGACCGGGCAGCTGTTTTTT. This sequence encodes CASSVGGETGQLFF.

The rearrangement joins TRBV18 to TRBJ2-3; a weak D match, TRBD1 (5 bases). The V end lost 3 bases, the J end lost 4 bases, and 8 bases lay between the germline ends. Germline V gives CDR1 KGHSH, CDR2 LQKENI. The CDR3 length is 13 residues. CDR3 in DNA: TGTGCCAGCTCACCGGGGCCGGCAGATACGCAGTATTTT. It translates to CASSPGPADTQYF.

The CDR3 bases are TGTGCCAGCTCACCACGACAGGACCCTTTGGGCACCGGGGAGCTGTTTTTT. The encoded protein is CASSPRQDPLGTGELFF. The rearrangement joins TRBV18 to TRBJ2-2; weak D call: TRBD1 (6 bases). V shed 1 base and J shed 4 bases, with 16 bases lying between them. The CDR3 covers 17 residues. Germline CDR1 and CDR2: KGHSH and LQKENI.

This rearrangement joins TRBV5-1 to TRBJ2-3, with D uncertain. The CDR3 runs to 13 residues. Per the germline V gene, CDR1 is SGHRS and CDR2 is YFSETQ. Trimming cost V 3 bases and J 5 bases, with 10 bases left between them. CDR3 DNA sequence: TGCGCCAGCAGCTCCGAAGCTAGAGATACGCAGTATTTT. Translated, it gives CASSSEARDTQYF.

In DNA, the CDR3 is TGTGCCAGCAGCGTAGAAACGGGAGGGGGCGATACGCAGTATTTT. It codes for CASSVETGGGDTQYF. The chain carries TRBV9 and TRBJ2-3; the D gene is possibly TRBD2 (8 bases). Trimming cost V 0 bases and J 6 bases, with 14 bases left between them. The CDR3 extends over 15 amino acids. The germline gives CDR1 SGDLS, CDR2 YYNGEE. Combining the CDR3 with reference TRBV9 and TRBJ2-3 gives the whole variable domain DSGVTQTPKHLITATGQRVTLRCSPRSGDLSVYWYQQSLDQGLQFLIQYYNGEERAKGNILERFSAQQFPDLHSELNLSSLELGDSALYFCASSVETGGGDTQYFGPGTRLTVL.

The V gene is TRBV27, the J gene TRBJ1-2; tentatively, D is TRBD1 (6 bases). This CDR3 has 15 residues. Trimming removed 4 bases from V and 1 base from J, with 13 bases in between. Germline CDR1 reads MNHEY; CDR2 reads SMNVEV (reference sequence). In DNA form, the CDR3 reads TGTGCCAGCAGTTCCAGGGGCCCTTTTAACTATGGCTACACCTTC. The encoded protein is CASSSRGPFNYGYTF.

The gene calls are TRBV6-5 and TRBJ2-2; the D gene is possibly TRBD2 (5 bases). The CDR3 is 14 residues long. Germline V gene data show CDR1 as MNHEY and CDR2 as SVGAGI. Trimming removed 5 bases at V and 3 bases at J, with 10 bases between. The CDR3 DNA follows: TGTGCCAGCAGTCGGACTCCTGACACCGGGGAGCTGTTTTTT. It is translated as CASSRTPDTGELFF.

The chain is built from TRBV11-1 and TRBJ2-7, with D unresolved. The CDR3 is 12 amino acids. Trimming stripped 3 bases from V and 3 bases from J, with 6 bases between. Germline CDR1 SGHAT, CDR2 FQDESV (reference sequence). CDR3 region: CASSFMDYEQYF. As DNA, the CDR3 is TGTGCCAGCAGCTTTATGGACTACGAGCAGTACTTC. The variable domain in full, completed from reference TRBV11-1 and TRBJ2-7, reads EAEVAQSPRYKITEKSQAVAFWCDPISGHATLYWYRQILGQGPELLVQFQDESVVDDSQLPKDRFSAERLKGVDSTLKIQPAELGDSAMYLCASSFMDYEQYFGPGTRLTVT.

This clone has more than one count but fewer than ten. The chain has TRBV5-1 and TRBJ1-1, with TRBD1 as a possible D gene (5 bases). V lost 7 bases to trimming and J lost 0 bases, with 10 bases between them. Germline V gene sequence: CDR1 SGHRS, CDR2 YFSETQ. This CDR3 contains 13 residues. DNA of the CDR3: TGCGCCAGCGGGGACGGAATGAACACTGAAGCTTTCTTT. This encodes CASGDGMNTEAFF. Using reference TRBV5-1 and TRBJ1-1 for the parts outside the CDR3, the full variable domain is KAGVTQTPRYLIKTRGQQVTLSCSPISGHRSVSWYQQTPGQGLQFLFEYFSETQRNKGNFPGRFSGRQFSNSRSEMNVSTLELGDSALYLCASGDGMNTEAFFGQGTRLTVV.

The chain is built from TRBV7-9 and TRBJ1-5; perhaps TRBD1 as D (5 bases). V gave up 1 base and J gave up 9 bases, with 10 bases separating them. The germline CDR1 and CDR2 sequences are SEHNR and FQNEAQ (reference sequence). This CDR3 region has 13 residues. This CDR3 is CASSLEGEGPQHF. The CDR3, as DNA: TGTGCCAGCAGCTTAGAAGGGGAGGGGCCCCAGCATTTT.

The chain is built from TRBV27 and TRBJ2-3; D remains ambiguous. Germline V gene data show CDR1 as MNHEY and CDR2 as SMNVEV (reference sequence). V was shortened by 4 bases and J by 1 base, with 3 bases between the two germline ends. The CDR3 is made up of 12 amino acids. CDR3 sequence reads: CASSSGTDTQYF. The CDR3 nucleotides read TGTGCCAGCAGTTCCGGCACAGATACGCAGTATTTT.

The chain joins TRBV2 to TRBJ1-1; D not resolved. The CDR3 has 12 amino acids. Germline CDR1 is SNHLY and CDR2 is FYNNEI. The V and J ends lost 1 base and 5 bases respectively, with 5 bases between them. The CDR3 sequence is CASSEEATEAFF. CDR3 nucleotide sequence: TGTGCCAGCAGTGAAGAGGCGACTGAAGCTTTCTTT.

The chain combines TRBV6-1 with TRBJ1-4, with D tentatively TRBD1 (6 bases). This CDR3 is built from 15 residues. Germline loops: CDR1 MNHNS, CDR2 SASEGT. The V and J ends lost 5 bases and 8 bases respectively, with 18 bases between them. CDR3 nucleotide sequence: TGTGCCAGCAGTTTTCGAACAGGGCGGGGAGAAAAACTGTTTTTT. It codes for CASSFRTGRGEKLFF.

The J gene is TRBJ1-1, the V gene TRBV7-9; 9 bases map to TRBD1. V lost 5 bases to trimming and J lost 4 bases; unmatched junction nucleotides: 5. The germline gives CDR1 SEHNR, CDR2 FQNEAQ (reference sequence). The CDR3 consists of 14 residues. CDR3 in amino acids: CASSLQGAGTEAFF. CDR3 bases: TGTGCCAGCAGCCTACAGGGGGCTGGCACTGAAGCTTTCTTT.